One and the same sample provided the 30 T cell receptor beta chains below, sequenced in a study of siplizumab effects on memory and regulatory T cells. Profiling relied on immunoSEQ multiplex PCR, and the TCRdb table lists in-frame clones only, not all of them. The sample carries approximately 50,000 clones, 93% recorded once. The specimen was CD8+ T cells sorted from blood. The receptor set was obtained from a human donor in good health.

This clone occurred a few times. The chain uses TRBV10-2 and TRBJ2-7; D not resolved. There are 10 residues in the CDR3. Trimming shortened V by 8 bases and J by 1 base, and 3 bases separated the two germline ends. In germline, CDR1 is WSHSY, CDR2 SAAADI. CDR3 sequence (DNA): TGCGCCAGCGGGTCCTACGAGCAGTACTTC. Translation gives CASGSYEQYF.

The rearrangement joins TRBV7-9 to TRBJ2-3; 7 bases are a match to TRBD1. Germline V gives CDR1 SEHNR, CDR2 FQNEAQ (reference sequence). J was trimmed by 3 bases and V by 3 bases; bases with no gene match: 12. The CDR3 is 17 residues long. This chain's CDR3 is CASSFPPEGASTDTQYF. The CDR3 DNA sequence: TGTGCCAGCAGCTTTCCCCCCGAGGGGGCGAGTACAGATACGCAGTATTTT.

V gene TRBV7-9 combines with J gene TRBJ2-7; 9 bases are shared with TRBD1. The trim removed 2 bases at V and 5 bases at J, leaving 7 bases unmatched. Germline-derived CDR1 and CDR2 are SEHNR and FQNEAQ (reference sequence). The CDR3 sequence is 15 residues long. DNA of the CDR3: TGTGCCAGCAGCTTACCCGGGACAGGGATGCACGAGCAGTACTTC. Protein: CASSLPGTGMHEQYF.

V and J are TRBV7-2 and TRBJ2-7; D uncertain. The CDR3 sequence is 10 residues long. V lost 8 bases and J 3 bases, leaving 5 bases between the germline ends. Germline CDR1 is SGHTA and CDR2 is FQGNSA. The CDR3 here is CASGDYEQYF. The CDR3 DNA sequence: TGTGCCAGCGGAGACTACGAGCAGTACTTC.

J is TRBJ2-1 and V is TRBV9; 11 positions match TRBD2. Germline lookup yields CDR1 SGDLS and CDR2 YYNGEE. V was pared by 0 bases and J by 5 bases, with 4 bases of the junction left unmatched. This CDR3 comprises 16 residues. The CDR3 here is CASSVGLAGGHNEQFF. In DNA form, the CDR3 reads TGTGCCAGCAGCGTAGGGCTAGCGGGAGGTCACAATGAGCAGTTCTTC.

The rearrangement links TRBV4-1 to TRBJ2-5, with D perhaps matching TRBD2 (5 bases). V lost 3 bases and J lost 1, with 9 bases in between. The germline V gene has CDR1 MGHRA and CDR2 YSYEKL. This CDR3 comprises 14 residues. CDR3 nucleotide sequence: TGCGCCAGCAGCCAGACCGGGGTCCAAGAGACCCAGTACTTC. This sequence encodes CASSQTGVQETQYF.

The V and J genes are TRBV9 and TRBJ2-7; D might be TRBD1 (5 bases). Germline CDR1 reads SGDLS; CDR2 reads YYNGEE. The CDR3 is 15 amino acids. V lost 0 bases, J lost 4 bases, and 14 bases lay in between. CDR3 sequence reads: CASSVDVNRPYEQYF. CDR3 nucleotide sequence: TGTGCCAGCAGCGTAGACGTTAACAGGCCGTACGAGCAGTACTTC.

The J gene is TRBJ2-1, the V gene TRBV5-6; D is possibly TRBD1 (5 bases). CDR1 is SGHDT and CDR2 is YYEEEE in the germline V gene. The CDR3 loop spans 15 amino acids. The germline V and J ends were trimmed by 3 bases and 1 base, with 11 bases remaining between them. CDR3 sequence reads: CASSYLTDSYNEQFF. For the CDR3, the DNA is TGTGCCAGCAGCTATCTGACAGATTCCTACAATGAGCAGTTCTTC.

V usage is TRBV6-1 and J usage is TRBJ2-6; D is ambiguous. Trimming stripped 6 bases from V and 6 bases from J, with 15 bases between. CDR1 and CDR2 from the germline V gene are MNHNS and SASEGT. CDR3 size: 15 residues. The DNA of the CDR3 is TGTGCCAGCAGAGTAAAGGATTTTTTGGCCAACGTCCTGACTTTC. This codes for CASRVKDFLANVLTF.

This clone was recorded only once. The V gene is TRBV5-1, the J gene TRBJ2-7; D perhaps matches TRBD1 (6 bases). Germline values: CDR1 SGHRS, CDR2 YFSETQ. There are 13 residues in the CDR3. Trimming pared 3 bases from V and 3 bases from J, leaving 10 bases between. The CDR3 here is CASSSTGHYEQYF. DNA of the CDR3: TGCGCCAGCAGCTCAACAGGGCACTACGAGCAGTACTTC.

The V and J genes are TRBV4-1 and TRBJ1-5; 7 bases are a match to TRBD1. The germline V gene encodes CDR1 MGHRA and CDR2 YSYEKL. The CDR3 extends over 16 amino acids. After removal of 4 bases from V and 6 bases from J, the junction contained 12 bases not matched to a gene. This chain's CDR3 is CASSLGARQGGQPQHF. CDR3 sequence (DNA): TGCGCCAGCAGCCTAGGTGCTCGGCAGGGGGGTCAGCCCCAGCATTTT.

The gene calls are TRBV25-1 and TRBJ1-1; D remains unclear. Trimming removed 0 bases from V and 2 bases from J, with 10 bases in between. CDR3 length equals 15 residues. Germline loops: CDR1 MGHDK, CDR2 SYGVNS. CDR3 in amino acids: CASSEYGPVNTEAFF. The CDR3 region has the DNA TGTGCCAGCAGTGAATATGGGCCAGTCAACACTGAAGCTTTCTTT.

This chain connects TRBV7-9 to TRBJ2-3, with D possibly being TRBD2 (5 bases). Between the trimmed V and J ends, which lost 5 bases and 2 bases, there was a span of 20 bases. The CDR3 is 17 amino acids. Germline V gene lookup returns CDR1 SEHNR and CDR2 FQNEAQ (reference sequence). CDR3 sequence reads: CASSHSSSGKATDTQYF. The CDR3 region has the DNA TGTGCCAGCAGCCATTCTTCAAGCGGTAAAGCCACAGATACGCAGTATTTT.

The chain recombines TRBV25-1 with TRBJ1-4; D is unclear. V shed 3 bases and J shed 6 bases, with 2 bases lying between them. The CDR3 is made up of 11 amino acids. Germline CDR1 is MGHDK and CDR2 is SYGVNS. CDR3 in DNA: TGTGCCAGCAGTGATCATGAAAAACTGTTTTTT. This translates into CASSDHEKLFF. Based on the CDR3 plus reference TRBV25-1 and TRBJ1-4, the full variable domain is EADIYQTPRYLVIGTGKKITLECSQTMGHDKMYWYQQDPGMELHLIHYSYGVNSTEKGDLSSESTVSRIRTEHFPLTLESARPSHTSQYLCASSDHEKLFFGSGTQLSVL.

This clone showed up just once. The rearrangement joins TRBV10-3 to TRBJ1-1; D perhaps matches TRBD1 (5 bases). Germline values: CDR1 ENHRY, CDR2 SYGVKD. This CDR3 contains 14 residues. V dropped 5 bases and J dropped 4 bases, with 14 bases sitting between them. This chain's CDR3 is CAISSSDRITEAFF. CDR3 DNA: TGTGCCATCAGTTCTTCTGACAGAATCACTGAAGCTTTCTTT.

The V and J genes are TRBV7-9 and TRBJ1-1; tentative D call: TRBD1 (5 bases). The CDR3 covers 15 residues. V dropped 4 bases and J dropped 3 bases, with 15 bases sitting between them. Germline lookup yields CDR1 SEHNR and CDR2 FQNEAQ (reference sequence). The CDR3 bases are TGTGCCAGCAGCTCGACGACAGACTTGGACACTGAAGCTTTCTTT. It yields the protein CASSSTTDLDTEAFF.

V is TRBV19 and J is TRBJ2-7, with D possibly TRBD1 on 5 matching bases. V lost 3 bases and J lost 3, with 12 bases in between. The V gene's germline CDR1 is LNHDA and CDR2 SQIVND (reference sequence). The CDR3 length is 14 residues. CDR3 nucleotides: TGTGCCAGTAGTATGGGGCCGGGCCTCTACGAGCAGTACTTC. Protein: CASSMGPGLYEQYF.

This chain connects TRBV2 to TRBJ2-1; tentative D call: TRBD2 (6 bases). CDR3 length: 14 residues. V was trimmed by 4 bases and J by 4 bases, leaving 11 bases between them. Per the germline V gene, CDR1 is SNHLY and CDR2 is FYNNEI. CDR3 DNA: TGTGCCAGCAGTGCTCGCGGGGTATACAATGAGCAGTTCTTC. Protein: CASSARGVYNEQFF.

This sequence joins TRBV28 and TRBJ2-3, with TRBD2 matching over 9 bases. The CDR3 is 17 amino acids. CDR1 is MDHEN and CDR2 is SYDVKM in the germline V gene. V lost 3 bases to trimming and J lost 0 bases; unmatched junction nucleotides: 7. The DNA of the CDR3 is TGTGCCAGCAGTTTGGCGGGAGGGCTGCGTAGCACAGATACGCAGTATTTT. It translates to CASSLAGGLRSTDTQYF. Complete variable domain (other parts from reference TRBV28 and TRBJ2-3): DVKVTQSSRYLVKRTGEKVFLECVQDMDHENMFWYRQDPGLGLRLIYFSYDVKMKEKGDIPEGYSVSREKKERFSLILESASTNQTSMYLCASSLAGGLRSTDTQYFGPGTRLTVL.

The chain has TRBV5-5 and TRBJ1-2; D unresolved. CDR3 length equals 14 residues. Per germline, CDR1 SGHKS and CDR2 YYEKEE (reference sequence). V lost 0 bases and J lost 2, with 8 bases in between. CDR3 sequence (DNA): TGTGCCAGCAGCTTGGACCCGATGAACTATGGCTACACCTTC. Its protein product is CASSLDPMNYGYTF.

The chain carries TRBV28 and TRBJ2-2; perhaps D is TRBD1 or TRBD2 (5 bases each). Trimming removed 6 bases from V and 9 bases from J, with 20 bases in between. Per the germline V gene, CDR1 is MDHEN and CDR2 is SYDVKM. The length of the CDR3 is 15 residues. The CDR3 protein is CASSQTSYGTRELFF. In DNA, the CDR3 is TGTGCCAGCAGCCAGACATCATACGGGACCAGGGAGCTGTTTTTT. The full variable domain, completed using reference TRBV28 and TRBJ2-2, is DVKVTQSSRYLVKRTGEKVFLECVQDMDHENMFWYRQDPGLGLRLIYFSYDVKMKEKGDIPEGYSVSREKKERFSLILESASTNQTSMYLCASSQTSYGTRELFFGEGSRLTVL.

The V call is TRBV27, the J call TRBJ1-1, with D perhaps TRBD1 (6 bases). V was pared by 6 bases and J by 2 bases, with 10 bases between. Looked up from germline, CDR1 is MNHEY and CDR2 is SMNVEV (reference sequence). This CDR3 is 13 amino acids long. The CDR3 protein is CASRTQGNTEAFF. The CDR3 DNA reads TGTGCCAGCAGAACACAGGGAAACACTGAAGCTTTCTTT.

The chain joins TRBV5-6 to TRBJ2-1, with D maybe TRBD1 (6 bases). The V and J ends lost 4 bases and 3 bases respectively, with 11 bases between them. The CDR3 has 14 residues. Germline CDR1 SGHDT, CDR2 YYEEEE. Here the CDR3 DNA reads TGTGCCAGCAGCCAAGGACAGATCTACAATGAGCAGTTCTTC. Translated, it gives CASSQGQIYNEQFF.

The chain carries TRBV11-2 and TRBJ2-3; possibly TRBD2 for D (6 bases). Trimming took 0 bases from V and 1 from J, leaving 8 bases between them. In germline, CDR1 is SGHAT, CDR2 FQNNGV. There are 15 residues in the CDR3. CDR3 amino acids: CASSLDTGGTDTQYF. CDR3 sequence (DNA): TGTGCCAGCAGCTTAGACACGGGGGGCACAGATACGCAGTATTTT.

J is TRBJ1-2 and V is TRBV29-1; weak D call: TRBD1 (6 bases). The CDR3 consists of 13 residues. Between the trimmed V and J ends, which lost 7 bases and 5 bases, there was a span of 17 bases. The germline V gene encodes CDR1 SQVTM and CDR2 ANQGSEA. The CDR3 bases are TGCAGCGACTGGACAGATACTCCATATGGCTACACCTTC. Its protein is CSDWTDTPYGYTF. Filled out from reference TRBV29-1 and TRBJ1-2, the complete variable domain reads SAVISQKPSRDICQRGTSLTIQCQVDSQVTMMFWYRQQPGQSLTLIATANQGSEATYESGFVIDKFPISRPNLTFSTLTVSNMSPEDSSIYLCSDWTDTPYGYTFGSGTRLTVV.

This chain links TRBV15 with TRBJ1-1, with no clear D. CDR3 length equals 14 residues. Trimming cost V 8 bases and J 0 bases, with 13 bases left between them. Germline V CDR1 and CDR2: LNHNV, YYDKDF (reference sequence). The chain's CDR3 is CATRSATMNTEAFF. The CDR3 coding sequence is TGTGCCACCCGGTCGGCTACTATGAACACTGAAGCTTTCTTT. Using reference TRBV15 and TRBJ1-1 for the parts outside the CDR3, the full variable domain is DAMVIQNPRYQVTQFGKPVTLSCSQTLNHNVMYWYQQKSSQAPKLLFHYYDKDFNNEADTPDNFQSRRPNTSFCFLDIRSPGLGDTAMYLCATRSATMNTEAFFGQGTRLTVV.

This chain connects TRBV18 to TRBJ2-1, with D possibly matching TRBD2 (6 bases). This CDR3 spans 13 amino acids. The germline CDR1 and CDR2 sequences are KGHSH and LQKENI. V was cut by 3 bases and J by 8 bases, with 11 bases left in between. CDR3 amino acids: CASSPGTSDEQFF. CDR3 nucleotides: TGTGCCAGCTCACCTGGGACTTCCGATGAGCAGTTCTTC.

The chain recombines TRBV19 with TRBJ2-2; tentatively, D is TRBD1 (6 bases). Per the germline V gene, CDR1 is LNHDA and CDR2 is SQIVND (reference sequence). The CDR3 has 16 residues. V was shortened by 3 bases and J by 6 bases, with 17 bases between the two germline ends. CDR3 nucleotides: TGTGCCAGTAGTATTCTGGGGGCGCAGGCGGCCGGGGAGCTGTTTTTT. Translated, it gives CASSILGAQAAGELFF.

This chain links TRBV7-9 with TRBJ1-5; possibly TRBD1 for D (5 bases). The CDR3 sequence is 14 residues long. Germline V gives CDR1 SEHNR, CDR2 FQNEAQ (reference sequence). Trimming left V 6 bases short and J 3 bases short, with 12 bases between. The CDR3 DNA reads TGTGCCAGCAGTTCGCAGGGCCTCAATCAGCCCCAGCATTTT. This encodes CASSSQGLNQPQHF.

The rearrangement uses TRBV4-2 and TRBJ2-7; a weak D match, TRBD1 (5 bases). The CDR3 consists of 16 residues. V lost 0 bases, J lost 4 bases, and 16 bases lay in between. Germline lookup yields CDR1 LGHNA and CDR2 YNFKEQ. CDR3 residues: CASSQEDWGSRYEQYF. The CDR3 DNA reads as TGTGCCAGCAGCCAAGAGGATTGGGGCTCTAGGTACGAGCAGTACTTC.